This is a list of T cell receptor beta chains from one sample in a study of metastatic and nonmetastatic thyroid tumors. Via MiXCR, TCRdb re-called the PCR reads. The table has tens of thousands of clones, over 20% seen once; the top ten hold about 4%. The sequencing sample was made of blood. The receptor set was obtained from a male donor with papillary thyroid cancer or a benign thyroid nodule (not recorded which). Some clones in this sample may be carry-over from other donors' samples. Both conserved end residues are part of each CDR3. D genes are given only for firm matches. Clone size is not always given. Where it is, it says once, few, many or a class for expanded clones.

J	V	D	size	DNA	CDR3
TRBJ2-3	TRBV19	TRBD1	many	TGTGCCAGTAGTACCCCGACAGGGTCAGATACGCAGTATTTT	CASSTPTGSDTQYF
TRBJ2-1	TRBV6-1	-	many	TGTGCCAGCAGTCCAAAGGAGCCTTTCTCCTACAATGAGCAGTTCTTC	CASSPKEPFSYNEQFF
TRBJ1-1	TRBV28	TRBD1	-	TGTGCCAGCAGTTTTAGGACAGGGTACACTGAAGCTTTCTTT	CASSFRTGYTEAFF
TRBJ1-4	TRBV20-1	-	many	TGCAGTGCTACCTATCAAGGCGGGGGCGAAAAACTGTTTTTT	CSATYQGGGEKLFF
TRBJ1-2	TRBV3-1	-	many	TGTGCCAGCAGCCAAGGGCACAGGGATGACTATGGCTACACCTTC	CASSQGHRDDYGYTF
TRBJ1-3	TRBV6-1	-	many	TGTGCCAGCAGTATAGGGAGGGGCAGCTCTGGAAACACCATATATTTT	CASSIGRGSSGNTIYF
TRBJ2-5	TRBV6-1	-	many	TGTGCCAGCAGTTTATGGACTCAAGAGACCCAGTACTTC	CASSLWTQETQYF
TRBJ2-3	TRBV12-3/TRBV12-4	-	many	TGTGCCAGCAGTAACAGGGGGGGAAGCACAGATACGCAGTATTTT	CASSNRGGSTDTQYF
TRBJ2-7	TRBV20-1	-	many	TGCAGTGCTAGAGGGGTGGGCAGCTCCTACGAGCAGTACTTC	CSARGVGSSYEQYF
TRBJ2-7	TRBV11-3	TRBD2	few	TGTGCCAGCGGACGGACTAGCGGGAGGGCCAGCCACGAGCAGTACTTC	CASGRTSGRASHEQYF
TRBJ2-7	TRBV11-2	TRBD1	many	TGTGCCAGCAGCTTGGGACAGGGTCCCGAGCAGTACTTC	CASSLGQGPEQYF
TRBJ2-3	TRBV30	-	many	TGTGCCTGGAACAAGGGTTCAGATACGCAGTATTTT	CAWNKGSDTQYF
TRBJ1-6	TRBV6-1	-	few	TGTGCCAACAGAGGGCGGGCAGTTCTACCACTCCACTTT	CANRGRAVLPLHF
TRBJ2-7	TRBV3-1	TRBD1	-	TGTGCCAGCAGCCAAGACTTGCTTGGGACAGGGGTCTCCTACGAGGAGTACTTC	CASSQDLLGTGVSYEEYF
TRBJ2-7	TRBV6-1	-	few	TGTGCCAGCAGCCACAGGGACGGCTACGAGCAGTACTTC	CASSHRDGYEQYF
TRBJ2-7	TRBV7-9	-	many	TGTGCCAGCAGCCGGGGGTCCTACGAGCAGTACTTC	CASSRGSYEQYF
TRBJ2-7	TRBV5-4	TRBD1	-	TGTGCCTTCACGCCGGGACAGGTGAACTACGAGCAGTACTTC	CAFTPGQVNYEQYF
TRBJ2-3	TRBV28	TRBD1	many	TGTGCCAGCAGCCTGCGGGGCAGGGGGCGAACAGATACGCAGTATTTT	CASSLRGRGRTDTQYF
TRBJ1-1	TRBV30	-	many	TGTGCCTGGAGTGTGGGGGGGGGTGGCACTGAAGCTTTCTTT	CAWSVGGGGTEAFF
TRBJ1-2	TRBV28	-	many	TGTGCCAGCAGTCGACCGGGGCACTATGGCTACACCTTC	CASSRPGHYGYTF
TRBJ2-7	TRBV10-3	TRBD2	many	TGTGCCATCAGTGCCGGGACTAGCGGGAGCTGGGGGCCCTACGAGCAGTACTTC	CAISAGTSGSWGPYEQYF
TRBJ2-1	TRBV6-5	TRBD2	few	TGTGCCAGCAGTTACCGCCCGGCGGGAGTATACAATGAGCAGTTCTTC	CASSYRPAGVYNEQFF
TRBJ2-7	TRBV28	-	few	TGTGCCAGCAGCGTCGCAGGGACAACACGCGGGCAGTACTTC	CASSVAGTTRGQYF
TRBJ2-2	TRBV7-6	-	many	TGTGCCAGCAGCTCATACAGGGTAGGGGACACCGGGGAGCTGTTTTTT	CASSSYRVGDTGELFF
TRBJ2-3	TRBV27	-	many	TGTGCCAGCAGTTCCCGGGGAGACCTCACAGATACGCAGTATTTT	CASSSRGDLTDTQYF
TRBJ2-3	TRBV5-1	TRBD2	few	TGCGCCAGCAGCTTGCGAGCGGGAGACACAGATACGCAGTATTTT	CASSLRAGDTDTQYF
TRBJ2-7	TRBV20-1	TRBD2	-	TGCAGTGCGGGAAGCGGGGGGGACTCCTACGAGCAGTACTTC	CSAGSGGDSYEQYF
TRBJ2-3	TRBV11-2	TRBD2	many	TGTGCCAGCAGCCCCGAACTAGCGGTTAGCACAGATACGCAGTATTTT	CASSPELAVSTDTQYF
TRBJ1-1	TRBV7-6	-	-	TGTGCCAGCAGCTTAGAGGCGGTGAACACTGAAGCTTTCTTT	CASSLEAVNTEAFF
TRBJ1-1	TRBV6-1	TRBD1	many	TGTGCCAGCACCCGGGACAGGGGGCTGAACACTGAAGCTTTCTTT	CASTRDRGLNTEAFF
TRBJ2-5	TRBV19	-	many	TGTGCCACTGGCGGGACAGACCGCGGGGGGACCCAGTACTTC	CATGGTDRGGTQYF
TRBJ2-7	TRBV6-1	-	medium-sized	TGTGCCACTCAACGTACCCTCCGAGGCAACACCTACGAGCAGTACTTC	CATQRTLRGNTYEQYF
TRBJ2-5	TRBV3-1	-	many	TGTGCCAGCAGCCATAGAGGACAAGAGACCCAGTACTTC	CASSHRGQETQYF
TRBJ2-1	TRBV6-1	TRBD2	many	TGTGCCAGCCCGGGACTAGCGGACTACAATGAGCAGTTCTTC	CASPGLADYNEQFF
TRBJ2-7	TRBV5-4	-	many	TGTGCCAGCAGCCTTGCGGGCAGGGAGCCCCACGAGCAGTACTTC	CASSLAGREPHEQYF
TRBJ1-1	TRBV7-9	-	many	TGTGCCAGCAGCTTTGGGCACTACACTGAAGCTTTCTTT	CASSFGHYTEAFF
TRBJ2-3	TRBV28	-	many	TGTGCCAGCAACTTGCGCGATACGCAGTATTTT	CASNLRDTQYF
TRBJ2-2	TRBV30	-	-	TGTGCCTGGACCCTCCTAGGAGGAGACACCGGGGAGCTGTTTTTT	CAWTLLGGDTGELFF
TRBJ1-5	TRBV19	TRBD1	-	TGTGCCAGTACCAGGACAGGGGGCGTTCAGCCACAGCATTTT	CASTRTGGVQPQHF
TRBJ2-5	TRBV5-1	-	-	TGCGCCAGCAGCTTGGGAAGGGGGTTGAATACCAAGTACTTC	CASSLGRGLNTKYF
TRBJ2-5	TRBV6-1	-	-	TGTGCCAGCAGTCAAGGAGGGGGAGGAGAGACCCAGTACTTC	CASSQGGGGETQYF
TRBJ2-3	TRBV19	TRBD2	-	TGTGCCAGTAAACCCCGGGCTAGCGGGAGGGCAGATACGCAGTATTTT	CASKPRASGRADTQYF
TRBJ1-1	TRBV12-3/TRBV12-4	-	-	TGTGCCAGCAGTTTCGCGGTGAACACTGAAGCTTTCTTT	CASSFAVNTEAFF